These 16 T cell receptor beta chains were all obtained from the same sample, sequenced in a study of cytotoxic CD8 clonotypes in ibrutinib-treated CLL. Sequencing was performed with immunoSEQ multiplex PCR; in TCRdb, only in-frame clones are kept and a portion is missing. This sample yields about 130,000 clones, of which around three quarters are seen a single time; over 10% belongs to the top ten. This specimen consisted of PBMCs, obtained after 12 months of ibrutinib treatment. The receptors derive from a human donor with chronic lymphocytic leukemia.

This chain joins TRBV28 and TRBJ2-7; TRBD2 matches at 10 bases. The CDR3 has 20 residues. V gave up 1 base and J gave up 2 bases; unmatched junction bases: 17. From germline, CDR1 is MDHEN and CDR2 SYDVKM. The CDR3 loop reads CASSLSGASTGLASPYEQYF. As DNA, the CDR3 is TGTGCCAGCAGTTTATCAGGGGCTTCTACGGGACTAGCGTCTCCCTACGAGCAGTACTTC.

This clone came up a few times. This CDR3 reads CASSLDGGPSTDTQYF. The DNA for the CDR3 is TGCGCCAGCAGCTTGGATGGGGGGCCGAGCACAGATACGCAGTATTTT. The V and J genes are TRBV5-1 and TRBJ2-3; D tentatively reads TRBD1 or TRBD2 (6 bases each). From germline, CDR1 is SGHRS and CDR2 YFSETQ. With 0 bases removed from V and 0 bases from J, the gap between germline ends came to 11 bases. The CDR3 extends over 16 amino acids.

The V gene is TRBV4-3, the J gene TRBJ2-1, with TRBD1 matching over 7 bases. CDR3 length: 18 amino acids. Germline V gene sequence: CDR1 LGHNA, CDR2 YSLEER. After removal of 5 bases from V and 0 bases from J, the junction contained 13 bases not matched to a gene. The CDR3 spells CASSAGTADRSSYNEQFF. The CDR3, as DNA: TGCGCCAGCAGCGCCGGGACAGCGGATAGAAGCTCCTACAATGAGCAGTTCTTC.

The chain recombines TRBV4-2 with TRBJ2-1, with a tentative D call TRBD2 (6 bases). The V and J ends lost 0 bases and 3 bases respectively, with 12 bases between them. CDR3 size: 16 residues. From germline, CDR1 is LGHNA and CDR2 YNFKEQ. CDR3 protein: CASSQDNGGVYNEQFF. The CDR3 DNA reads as TGTGCCAGCAGCCAAGATAACGGGGGAGTCTACAATGAGCAGTTCTTC.

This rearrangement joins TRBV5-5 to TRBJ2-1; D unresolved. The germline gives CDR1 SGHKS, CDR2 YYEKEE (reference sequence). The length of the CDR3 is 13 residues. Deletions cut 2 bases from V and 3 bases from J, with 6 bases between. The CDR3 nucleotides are TGTGCCAGCAGCTTTGAGGTCTACAATGAGCAGTTCTTC. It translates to CASSFEVYNEQFF. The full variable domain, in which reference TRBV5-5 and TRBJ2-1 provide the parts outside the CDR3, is DAGVTQSPTHLIKTRGQQVTLRCSPISGHKSVSWYQQVLGQGPQFIFQYYEKEERGRGNFPDRFSARQFPNYSSELNVNALLLGDSALYLCASSFEVYNEQFFGPGTRLTVL.

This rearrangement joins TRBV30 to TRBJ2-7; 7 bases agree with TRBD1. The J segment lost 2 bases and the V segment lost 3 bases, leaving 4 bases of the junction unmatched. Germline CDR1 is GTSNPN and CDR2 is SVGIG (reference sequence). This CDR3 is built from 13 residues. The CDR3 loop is CAWRQGSTYEQYF. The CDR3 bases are TGTGCCTGGAGACAGGGGTCCACCTACGAGCAGTACTTC.

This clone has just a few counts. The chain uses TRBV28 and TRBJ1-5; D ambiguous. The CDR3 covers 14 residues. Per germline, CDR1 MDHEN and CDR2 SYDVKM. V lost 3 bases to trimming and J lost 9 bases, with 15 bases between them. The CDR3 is CASSFERPEGPQHF. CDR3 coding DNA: TGTGCCAGCAGTTTCGAACGTCCTGAAGGGCCCCAGCATTTT.

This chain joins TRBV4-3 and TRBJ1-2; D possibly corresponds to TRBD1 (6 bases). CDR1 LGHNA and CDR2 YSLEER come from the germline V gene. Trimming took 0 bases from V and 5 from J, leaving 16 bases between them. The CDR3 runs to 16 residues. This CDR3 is CASSQDLRQASYGYTF. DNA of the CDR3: TGCGCCAGCAGCCAAGATTTAAGACAGGCGTCTTATGGCTACACCTTC.

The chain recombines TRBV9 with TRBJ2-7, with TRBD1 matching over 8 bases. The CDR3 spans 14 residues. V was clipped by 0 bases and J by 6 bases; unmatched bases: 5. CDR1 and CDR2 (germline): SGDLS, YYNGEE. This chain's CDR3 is CASSVDQGAGEQYF. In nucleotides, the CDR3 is TGTGCCAGCAGCGTAGATCAGGGGGCAGGCGAGCAGTACTTC.

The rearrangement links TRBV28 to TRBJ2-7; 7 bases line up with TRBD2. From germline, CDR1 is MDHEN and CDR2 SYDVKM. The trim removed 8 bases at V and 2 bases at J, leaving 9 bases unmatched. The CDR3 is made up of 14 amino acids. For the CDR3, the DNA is TGTGCCAGCTCCTCCGGGACTACTCCCTACGAGCAGTACTTC. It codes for CASSSGTTPYEQYF.

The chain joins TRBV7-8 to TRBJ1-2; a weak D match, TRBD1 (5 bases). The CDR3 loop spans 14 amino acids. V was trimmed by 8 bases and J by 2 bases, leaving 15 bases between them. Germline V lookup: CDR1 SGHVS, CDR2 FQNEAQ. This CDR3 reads CASGEQDPNYGYTF. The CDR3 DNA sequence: TGTGCCAGCGGAGAACAGGACCCCAACTATGGCTACACCTTC.

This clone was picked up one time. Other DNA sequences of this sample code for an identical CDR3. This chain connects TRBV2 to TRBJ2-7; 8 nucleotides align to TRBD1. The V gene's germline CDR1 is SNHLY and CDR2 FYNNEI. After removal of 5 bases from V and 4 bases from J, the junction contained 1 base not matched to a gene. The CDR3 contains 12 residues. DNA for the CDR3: TGTGCCAGCAGTACAGGGGGTTACGAGCAGTACTTC. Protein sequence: CASSTGGYEQYF.

The CDR3 loop is CATSSRQDRYGYTF. The DNA of the CDR3 is TGTGCCACCAGCTCCAGACAGGACCGCTATGGCTACACCTTC. The chain has TRBV15 and TRBJ1-2; D possibly corresponds to TRBD1 (6 bases). Trimming removed 5 bases from V and 4 bases from J, with 14 bases in between. Per the germline V gene, CDR1 is LNHNV and CDR2 is YYDKDF (reference sequence). CDR3 length: 14 residues.

This CDR3 is CASSLGGLVNTEAFF. Here the CDR3 DNA reads TGTGCCAGCAGCTTAGGTGGGTTGGTGAACACTGAAGCTTTCTTT. The J gene is TRBJ1-1, the V gene TRBV7-9; unclear D gene. This CDR3 is 15 amino acids long. V dropped 1 base and J dropped 0 bases, with 9 bases sitting between them. Germline-derived CDR1 and CDR2 are SEHNR and FQNEAQ (reference sequence). Based on the CDR3 plus reference TRBV7-9 and TRBJ1-1, the full variable domain is DTGVSQNPRHKITKRGQNVTFRCDPISEHNRLYWYRQTLGQGPEFLTYFQNEAQLEKSRLLSDRFSAERPKGSFSTLEIQRTEQGDSAMYLCASSLGGLVNTEAFFGQGTRLTVV.

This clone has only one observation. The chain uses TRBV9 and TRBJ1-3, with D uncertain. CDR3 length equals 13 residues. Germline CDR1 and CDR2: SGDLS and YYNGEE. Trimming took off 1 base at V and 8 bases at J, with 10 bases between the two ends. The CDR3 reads CASSVSSRDTIYF. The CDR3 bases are TGTGCCAGCAGCGTAAGTTCAAGAGACACCATATATTTT.

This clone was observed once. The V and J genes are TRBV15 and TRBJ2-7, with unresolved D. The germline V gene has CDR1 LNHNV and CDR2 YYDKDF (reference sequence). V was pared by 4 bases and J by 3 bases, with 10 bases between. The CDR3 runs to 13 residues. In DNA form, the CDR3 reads TGTGCCACCAGCATGGGGTTGGGCTACGAGCAGTACTTC. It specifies CATSMGLGYEQYF. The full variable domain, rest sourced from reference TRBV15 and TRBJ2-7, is DAMVIQNPRYQVTQFGKPVTLSCSQTLNHNVMYWYQQKSSQAPKLLFHYYDKDFNNEADTPDNFQSRRPNTSFCFLDIRSPGLGDTAMYLCATSMGLGYEQYFGPGTRLTVT.